This TCR beta chain was retrieved from a study of shared clonotypes between healthy human individuals. Study at large: CD4 naive and memory got three plates each, CD8 naive two, CD8 memory one.

The method was immunoSEQ multiplex PCR; TCRdb's version includes in-frame clones alone and lacks a portion of them. The sample gives approximately 1.4 million clones, 95% to 99% of which show up once; roughly 0.45% is in the top ten. Unmatched junction bases numbered 8, after V lost 3 bases and J lost 5 bases. The CDR3 extends over 16 amino acids. Germline assignment: CDR1 SGHRS and CDR2 YFSETQ. The sequence was collected from a man aged 25-45 years in good health. Source material: naive CD4+ T cells sorted from blood. Subset: CD45RA+ positively selected. V gene TRBV5-1 combines with J gene TRBJ2-5, with 12 bases aligning to TRBD2. Here the CDR3 DNA reads TGCGCCAGCAGCTCCACCCTAGCGGGAGGGGGGGAGACCCAGTACTTC. The encoded protein is CASSSTLAGGGETQYF.